The clone carrying this T cell receptor (beta chain) has a handful of counts. The sample contains more than one DNA sequence encoding this CDR3. This record comes from a study of T cell responses to AZD1222 COVID-19 vaccine. This CDR3 spans 12 amino acids. Germline CDR1 MNHEY, CDR2 SVGAGI. Trimming stripped 2 bases from V and 5 bases from J, with 6 bases between. The repertoire was sequenced with immunoSEQ multiplex PCR; TCRdb's copy has only in-frame clones and lacks some. The table records about 150,000 clones, 90% of them present only once. This specimen consisted of peripheral blood, obtained on day 0 of AZD1222 vaccination. The chain combines TRBV6-5 with TRBJ1-2; D gene uncertain. The clonotype comes from an adult in good health. This CDR3 reads CASSYGNYGYTF. The CDR3 DNA reads as TGTGCCAGCAGTTACGGCAATTATGGCTACACCTTC.